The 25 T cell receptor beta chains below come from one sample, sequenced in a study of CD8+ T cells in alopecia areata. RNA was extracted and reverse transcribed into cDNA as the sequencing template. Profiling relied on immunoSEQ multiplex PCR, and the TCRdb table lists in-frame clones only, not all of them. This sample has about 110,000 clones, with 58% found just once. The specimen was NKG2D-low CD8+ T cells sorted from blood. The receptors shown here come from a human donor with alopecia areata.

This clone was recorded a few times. In DNA, the CDR3 is TGTGCCAGTAGTGGGACAGGGGCCAACTACGAGCAGTACTTC. Its translation: CASSGTGANYEQYF. J is TRBJ2-7 and V is TRBV19, with 10 positions matching TRBD1. The CDR3 totals 14 residues. The J segment lost 3 bases and the V segment lost 5 bases, leaving 4 bases of the junction unmatched. CDR1 and CDR2 (germline): LNHDA, SQIVND (reference sequence).

As DNA, the CDR3 is TGTGCCAGCAGTTCTCCCTTGGAAGAGACCCAGTACTTC. As protein: CASSSPLEETQYF. V is TRBV6-5 and J is TRBJ2-5; D not certain. CDR3 length: 13 amino acids. The germline V gene encodes CDR1 MNHEY and CDR2 SVGAGI. The V end was cut by 4 bases, the J end by 3 bases, with 9 bases between.

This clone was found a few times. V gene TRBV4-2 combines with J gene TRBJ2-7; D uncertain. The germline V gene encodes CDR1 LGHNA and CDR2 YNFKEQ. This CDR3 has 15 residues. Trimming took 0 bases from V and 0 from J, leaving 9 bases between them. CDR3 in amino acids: CASSQDEDASYEQYF. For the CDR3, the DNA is TGTGCCAGCAGCCAAGATGAGGACGCCTCCTACGAGCAGTACTTC.

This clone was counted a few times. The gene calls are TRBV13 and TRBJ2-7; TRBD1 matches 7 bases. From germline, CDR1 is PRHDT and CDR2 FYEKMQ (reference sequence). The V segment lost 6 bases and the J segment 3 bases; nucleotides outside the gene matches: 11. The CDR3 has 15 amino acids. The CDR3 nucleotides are TGTGCCAGCAGTGGGTACAGGGGACCCGTCTACGAGCAGTACTTC. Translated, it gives CASSGYRGPVYEQYF.

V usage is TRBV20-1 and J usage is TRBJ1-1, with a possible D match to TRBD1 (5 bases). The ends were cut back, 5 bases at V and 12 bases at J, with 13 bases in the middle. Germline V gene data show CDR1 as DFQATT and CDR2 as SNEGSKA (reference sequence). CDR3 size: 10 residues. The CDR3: CSAGDVRPFF. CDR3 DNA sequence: TGCAGTGCTGGGGACGTCCGTCCTTTCTTT.

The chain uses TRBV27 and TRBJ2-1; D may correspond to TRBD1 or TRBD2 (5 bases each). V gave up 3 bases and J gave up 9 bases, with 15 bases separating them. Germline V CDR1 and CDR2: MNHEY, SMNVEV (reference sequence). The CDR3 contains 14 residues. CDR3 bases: TGTGCCAGCAGTTTCCAGGGCCTGGGGGTTGAGCAGTTCTTC. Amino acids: CASSFQGLGVEQFF.

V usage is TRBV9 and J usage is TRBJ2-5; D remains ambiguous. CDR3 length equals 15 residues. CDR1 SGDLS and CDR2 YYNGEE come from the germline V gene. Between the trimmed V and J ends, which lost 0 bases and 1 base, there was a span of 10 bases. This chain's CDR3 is CASSVAYSLQETQYF. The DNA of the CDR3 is TGTGCCAGCAGCGTAGCTTACAGTCTCCAAGAGACCCAGTACTTC.

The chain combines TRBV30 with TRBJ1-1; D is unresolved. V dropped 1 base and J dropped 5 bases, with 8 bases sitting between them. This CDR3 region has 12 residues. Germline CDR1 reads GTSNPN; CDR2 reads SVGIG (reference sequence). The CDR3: CAWSEVLTEAFF. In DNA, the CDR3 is TGTGCCTGGAGTGAGGTCCTTACTGAAGCTTTCTTT.

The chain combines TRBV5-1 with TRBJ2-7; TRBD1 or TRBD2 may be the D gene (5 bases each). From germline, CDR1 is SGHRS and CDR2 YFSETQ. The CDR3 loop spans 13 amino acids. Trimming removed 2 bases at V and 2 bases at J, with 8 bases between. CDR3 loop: CASSFRDPYEQYF. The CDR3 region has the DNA TGCGCCAGCAGCTTCAGGGACCCCTACGAGCAGTACTTC.

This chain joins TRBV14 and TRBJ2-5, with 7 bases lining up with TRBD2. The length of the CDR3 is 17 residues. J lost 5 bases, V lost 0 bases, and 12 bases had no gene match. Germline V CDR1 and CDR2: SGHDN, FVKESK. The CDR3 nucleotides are TGTGCCAGCAGCCAAGATCTAGGTGCGGGGAGGGTTGAGACCCAGTACTTC. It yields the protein CASSQDLGAGRVETQYF.

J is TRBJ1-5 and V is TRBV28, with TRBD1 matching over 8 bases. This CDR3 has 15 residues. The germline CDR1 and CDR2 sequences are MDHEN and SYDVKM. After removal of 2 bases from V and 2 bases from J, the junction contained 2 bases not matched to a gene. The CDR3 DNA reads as TGTGCCAGCAGTTTACAGGGACAGGGCAATCAGCCCCAGCATTTT. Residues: CASSLQGQGNQPQHF.

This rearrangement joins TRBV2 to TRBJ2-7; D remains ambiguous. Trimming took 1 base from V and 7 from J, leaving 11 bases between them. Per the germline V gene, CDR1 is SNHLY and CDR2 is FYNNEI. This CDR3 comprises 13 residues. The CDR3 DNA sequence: TGTGCCAGCAGTGAAGGAGGTTTCGGGGAGCAGTACTTC. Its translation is CASSEGGFGEQYF. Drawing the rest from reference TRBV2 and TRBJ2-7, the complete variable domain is EPEVTQTPSHQVTQMGQEVILRCVPISNHLYFYWYRQILGQKVEFLVSFYNNEISEKSEIFDDQFSVERPDGSNFTLKIRSTKLEDSAMYFCASSEGGFGEQYFGPGTRLTVT.

DNA for the CDR3: TGTGCCAGCAGCCTAACAGGGACTAGTAAGCAGTTCTTC. It encodes CASSLTGTSKQFF. The J gene is TRBJ2-1, the V gene TRBV28; 8 bases match TRBD2. Germline V gene data show CDR1 as MDHEN and CDR2 as SYDVKM. Trimming cost V 6 bases and J 11 bases; bases outside gene matches: 9. The CDR3 covers 13 residues.

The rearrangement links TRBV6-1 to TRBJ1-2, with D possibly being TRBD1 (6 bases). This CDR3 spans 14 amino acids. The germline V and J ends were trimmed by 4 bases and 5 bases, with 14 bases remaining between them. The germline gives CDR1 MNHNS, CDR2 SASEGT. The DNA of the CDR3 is TGTGCCAGCAGTGCTGAGGGGGTGGGATATGGCTACACCTTC. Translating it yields CASSAEGVGYGYTF.

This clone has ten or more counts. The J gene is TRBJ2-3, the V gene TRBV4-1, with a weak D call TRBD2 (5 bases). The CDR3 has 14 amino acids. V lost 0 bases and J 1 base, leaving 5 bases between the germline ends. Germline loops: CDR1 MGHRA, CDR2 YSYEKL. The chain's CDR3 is CASSQEGGTDTQYF. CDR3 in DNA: TGCGCCAGCAGCCAAGAGGGAGGCACAGATACGCAGTATTTT.

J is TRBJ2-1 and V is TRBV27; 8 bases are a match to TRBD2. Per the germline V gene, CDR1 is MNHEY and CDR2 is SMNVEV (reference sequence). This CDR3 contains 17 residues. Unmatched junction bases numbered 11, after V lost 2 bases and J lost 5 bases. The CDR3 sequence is CASSLPPWREVNNEQFF. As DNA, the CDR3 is TGTGCCAGCAGTTTACCTCCTTGGCGGGAGGTCAACAATGAGCAGTTCTTC.

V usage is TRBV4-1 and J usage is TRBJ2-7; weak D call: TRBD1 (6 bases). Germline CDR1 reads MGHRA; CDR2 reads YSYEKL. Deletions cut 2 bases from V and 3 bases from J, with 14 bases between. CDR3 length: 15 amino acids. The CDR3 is CASSQTRGSFYEQYF. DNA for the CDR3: TGCGCCAGCAGCCAAACCAGGGGCAGCTTCTACGAGCAGTACTTC.

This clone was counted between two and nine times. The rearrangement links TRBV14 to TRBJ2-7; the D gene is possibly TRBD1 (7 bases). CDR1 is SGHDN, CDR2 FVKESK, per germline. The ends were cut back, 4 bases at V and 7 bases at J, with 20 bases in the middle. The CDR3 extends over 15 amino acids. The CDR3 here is CASSPKTTGRGEQYF. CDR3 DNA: TGTGCCAGCAGCCCGAAAACGACAGGGCGGGGAGAGCAGTACTTC.

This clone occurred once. CDR3: CASSYYDRYNEQFF. The CDR3, as DNA: TGTGCCAGCAGTTACTATGACCGCTACAATGAGCAGTTCTTC. The chain has TRBV6-5 and TRBJ2-1; D remains unclear. The V and J ends lost 1 base and 3 bases respectively, with 7 bases between them. CDR3 length equals 14 residues. Germline V lookup: CDR1 MNHEY, CDR2 SVGAGI.

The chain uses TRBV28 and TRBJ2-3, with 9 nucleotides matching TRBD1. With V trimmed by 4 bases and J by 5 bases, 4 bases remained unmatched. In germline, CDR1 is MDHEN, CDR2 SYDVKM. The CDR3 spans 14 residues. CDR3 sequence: CASSWTGAGDTQYF. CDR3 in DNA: TGTGCCAGCAGTTGGACAGGGGCTGGAGATACGCAGTATTTT.

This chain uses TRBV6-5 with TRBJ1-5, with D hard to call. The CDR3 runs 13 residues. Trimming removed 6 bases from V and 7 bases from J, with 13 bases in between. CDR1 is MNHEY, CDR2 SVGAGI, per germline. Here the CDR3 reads CASSNGIIQPQHF. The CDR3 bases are TGTGCCAGCAGCAACGGAATAATCCAGCCCCAGCATTTT.

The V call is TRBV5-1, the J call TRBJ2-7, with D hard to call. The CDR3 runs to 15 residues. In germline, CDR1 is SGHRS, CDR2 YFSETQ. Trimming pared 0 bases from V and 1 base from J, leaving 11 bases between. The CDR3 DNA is TGCGCCAGCAGCTTGGGTCGATCTCCATCCTACGAGCAGTACTTC. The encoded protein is CASSLGRSPSYEQYF.

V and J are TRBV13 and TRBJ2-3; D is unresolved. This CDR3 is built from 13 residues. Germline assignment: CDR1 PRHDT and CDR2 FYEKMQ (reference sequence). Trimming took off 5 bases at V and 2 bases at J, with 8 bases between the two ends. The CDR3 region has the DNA TGTGCCAGCAGCCCCCCCCTCACAGATACGCAGTATTTT. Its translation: CASSPPLTDTQYF. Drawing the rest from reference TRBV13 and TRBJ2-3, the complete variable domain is AAGVIQSPRHLIKEKRETATLKCYPIPRHDTVYWYQQGPGQDPQFLISFYEKMQSDKGSIPDRFSAQQFSDYHSELNMSSLELGDSALYFCASSPPLTDTQYFGPGTRLTVL.

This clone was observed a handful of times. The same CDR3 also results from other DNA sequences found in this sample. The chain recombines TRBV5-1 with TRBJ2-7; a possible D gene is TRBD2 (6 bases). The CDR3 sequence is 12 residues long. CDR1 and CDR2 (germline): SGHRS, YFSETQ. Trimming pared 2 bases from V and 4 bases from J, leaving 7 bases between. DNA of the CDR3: TGCGCCAGCAGCTTAGGAGGGTACGAGCAGTACTTC. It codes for CASSLGGYEQYF. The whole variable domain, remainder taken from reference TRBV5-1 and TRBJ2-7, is KAGVTQTPRYLIKTRGQQVTLSCSPISGHRSVSWYQQTPGQGLQFLFEYFSETQRNKGNFPGRFSGRQFSNSRSEMNVSTLELGDSALYLCASSLGGYEQYFGPGTRLTVT.

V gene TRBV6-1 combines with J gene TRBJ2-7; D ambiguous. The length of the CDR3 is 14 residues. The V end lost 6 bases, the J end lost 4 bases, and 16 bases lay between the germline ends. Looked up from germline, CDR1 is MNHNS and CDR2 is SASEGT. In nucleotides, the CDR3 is TGTGCCAGCAGGTCCTTAGGAGATTATTACGAGCAGTACTTC. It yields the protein CASRSLGDYYEQYF.